The subject of this entry is one T cell receptor beta chain. What it binds is not known. This entry is derived from a study of CD8 T cells in ankylosing spondylitis. Study-wide results and caveats: Blood from ankylosing spondylitis patients appeared to carry a characteristic roughly 8-variant TCR beta motif. Past research had described some motif variants in reactive arthritis synovial fluid and blood. Disease-linked clones were reportedly significantly enriched in matched ankylosing spondylitis synovial fluid. Clones that were linked to disease were CD8+ and were relatively rare in peripheral blood.

Making the TCR beta libraries involved quantitative 5'-RACE with molecular barcodes. Each CDR3 protein gets one entry after TCRdb re-called the 5' RACE reads with MiXCR. The sample shows roughly 450,000 distinct CDR3 sequences, roughly a quarter of them seen only once. This CDR3 spans 16 amino acids. Trimming removed 3 bases from V and 0 bases from J, with 12 bases in between. CDR1 and CDR2 (germline): LGHDT, YNNKEL (reference sequence). What was sequenced was blood, either unsorted or a sorted T cell fraction (not recorded which). The J gene is TRBJ1-3, the V gene TRBV3-1, with D perhaps TRBD1 (5 bases). The sequence derives from a male donor with ankylosing spondylitis. The DNA of the CDR3 is TGTGCCAGCAGCCACAACCAGGGATACTCTGGAAACACCATATATTTT. It encodes CASSHNQGYSGNTIYF.